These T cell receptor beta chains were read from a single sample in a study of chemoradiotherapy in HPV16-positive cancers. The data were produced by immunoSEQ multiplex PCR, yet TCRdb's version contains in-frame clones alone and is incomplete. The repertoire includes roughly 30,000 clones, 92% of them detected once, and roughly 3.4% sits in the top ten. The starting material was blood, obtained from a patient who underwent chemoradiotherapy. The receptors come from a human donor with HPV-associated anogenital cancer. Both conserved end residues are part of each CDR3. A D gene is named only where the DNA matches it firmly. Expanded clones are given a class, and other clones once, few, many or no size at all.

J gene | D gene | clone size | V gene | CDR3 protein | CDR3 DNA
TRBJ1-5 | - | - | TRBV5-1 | CASRRGNQPQHF | TGCGCCAGCAGAAGGGGGAATCAGCCCCAGCATTTT
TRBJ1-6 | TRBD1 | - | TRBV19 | CASSSGGFYNSPLHF | TGTGCCAGTTCATCAGGGGGGTTTTATAATTCACCCCTCCACTTT
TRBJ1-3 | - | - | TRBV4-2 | CASSQDAQGSGNTIYF | TGTGCCAGCAGCCAAGATGCCCAGGGGTCGGGAAACACCATATATTTT
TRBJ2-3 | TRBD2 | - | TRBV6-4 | CASSDSPSGSTDTQYF | TGTGCCAGCAGTGACTCGCCTAGCGGTTCCACAGATACGCAGTATTTT
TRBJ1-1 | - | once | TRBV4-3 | CASSLPQGAFF | TGCGCCAGCAGCCTCCCCCAGGGGGCTTTCTTT
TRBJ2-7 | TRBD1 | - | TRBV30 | CAWSGDSYYEQYF | TGTGCCTGGAGTGGGGACAGCTACTACGAGCAGTACTTC
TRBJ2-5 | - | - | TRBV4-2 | CASSQGLVETQYF | TGTGCCAGCAGCCAAGGACTTGTTGAGACCCAGTACTTC
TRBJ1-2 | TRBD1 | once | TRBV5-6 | CASSLVRGQGPKGGGYTF | TGTGCCAGCAGCTTGGTACGGGGACAGGGCCCGAAAGGGGGAGGCTACACCTTC
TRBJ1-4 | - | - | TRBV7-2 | CASSFGTTNEKLFF | TGTGCCAGCAGCTTTGGAACAACTAATGAAAAACTGTTTTTT
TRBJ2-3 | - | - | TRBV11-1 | CASSLGRGTDTQYF | TGTGCCAGCAGCTTAGGTAGGGGGACAGATACGCAGTATTTT
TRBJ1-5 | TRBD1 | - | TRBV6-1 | CASSLHRGRQPQHF | TGTGCCAGCAGCCTCCACAGGGGGCGACAGCCCCAGCATTTT
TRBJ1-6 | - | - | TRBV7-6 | CASSLTPYLGSPLHF | TGTGCCAGCAGCTTAACCCCCTACCTAGGTTCACCCCTCCACTTT
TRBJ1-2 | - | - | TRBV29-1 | CSVEGGGRDYGYTF | TGCAGCGTTGAAGGGGGCGGACGAGACTATGGCTACACCTTC
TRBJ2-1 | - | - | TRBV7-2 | CASSPSASRSSYNEQFF | TGTGCCAGCAGCCCCTCGGCGAGCAGGAGCTCCTACAATGAGCAGTTCTTC
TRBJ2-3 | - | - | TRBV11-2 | CASSLERGSTDTQYF | TGTGCCAGCAGCCTAGAACGGGGAAGCACAGATACGCAGTATTTT
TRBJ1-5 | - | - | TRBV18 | CASSQEGYSNQPQHF | TGTGCCAGCTCACAAGAGGGGTACAGCAATCAGCCCCAGCATTTT
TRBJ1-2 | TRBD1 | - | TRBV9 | CASSAGGAYGYTF | TGTGCCAGCAGCGCAGGGGGCGCCTATGGCTACACCTTC
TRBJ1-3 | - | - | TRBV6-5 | CASSYSGPNSGNTIYF | TGTGCCAGCAGTTACTCCGGGCCGAACTCTGGAAACACCATATATTTT
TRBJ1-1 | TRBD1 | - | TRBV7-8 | CASSLIMTGKTEAFF | TGTGCCAGCAGCTTAATTATGACAGGGAAAACTGAAGCTTTCTTT
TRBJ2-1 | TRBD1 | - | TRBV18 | CASSLSNRGSSYNEQFF | TGTGCCAGCTCACTAAGTAACAGGGGTAGCTCCTACAATGAGCAGTTCTTC
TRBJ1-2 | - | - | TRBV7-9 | CASSLDGSYGYTF | TGTGCCAGCAGCTTAGACGGTTCCTATGGCTACACCTTC
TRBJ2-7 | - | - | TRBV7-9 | CASSLSSYEQYF | TGTGCCAGCAGCCTAAGCTCCTACGAGCAGTACTTC
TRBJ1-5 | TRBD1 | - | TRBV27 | CASSPGQGRQPQHF | TGTGCCAGCAGCCCCGGACAGGGAAGACAGCCCCAGCATTTT
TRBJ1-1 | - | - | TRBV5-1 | CASSFLTQRDTEAFF | TGCGCCAGCAGCTTTCTGACACAACGGGACACTGAAGCTTTCTTT
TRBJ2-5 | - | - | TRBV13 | CASTLRRRGGQETQYF | TGTGCCAGCACCCTAAGGCGCAGGGGGGGACAAGAGACCCAGTACTTC
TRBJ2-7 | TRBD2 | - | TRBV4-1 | CASSQATTSGGYEQYF | TGCGCCAGCAGCCAGGCCACTACTAGCGGGGGGTACGAGCAGTACTTC
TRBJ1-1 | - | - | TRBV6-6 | CASSYIQLNTEAFF | TGTGCCAGCAGTTACATCCAGCTGAACACTGAAGCTTTCTTT
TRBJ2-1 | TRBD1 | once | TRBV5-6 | CASSTYTTGGGEQFF | TGTGCCAGCAGCACCTACACCACAGGGGGCGGTGAGCAGTTCTTC
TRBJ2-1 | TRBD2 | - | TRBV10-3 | CAISESLAGSNEQFF | TGTGCCATCAGTGAGTCGCTAGCGGGGAGTAATGAGCAGTTCTTC
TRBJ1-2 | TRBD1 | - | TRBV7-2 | CASSLGGQGYYGYTF | TGTGCCAGCAGCTTAGGGGGACAGGGGTACTATGGCTACACCTTC
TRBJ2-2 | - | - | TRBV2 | CASSESAINGELFF | TGTGCCAGCAGTGAGTCCGCCATCAACGGGGAGCTGTTTTTT
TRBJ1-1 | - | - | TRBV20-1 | CSAIAAEAFF | TGCAGTGCTATTGCGGCTGAAGCTTTCTTT
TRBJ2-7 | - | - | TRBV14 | CASSQPTTGPEQYF | TGTGCCAGCAGCCAACCAACCACAGGGCCGGAGCAGTACTTC
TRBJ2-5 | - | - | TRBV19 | CASSIALTSGRQETQYF | TGTGCCAGTAGTATAGCCCTGACATCGGGTCGGCAAGAGACCCAGTACTTC
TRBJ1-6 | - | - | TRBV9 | CASSGTYNSPLHF | TGTGCCAGCAGCGGAACCTATAATTCACCCCTCCACTTT
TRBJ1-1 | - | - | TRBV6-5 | CASSQYSGTEAFF | TGTGCCAGCAGCCAGTACAGCGGCACTGAAGCTTTCTTT
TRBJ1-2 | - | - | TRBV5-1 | CASSLNPGHIFGYTF | TGCGCCAGCAGCTTGAATCCGGGACACATTTTTGGCTACACCTTC
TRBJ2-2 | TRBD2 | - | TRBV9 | CASSVAVAGPFTGELFF | TGTGCCAGCAGCGTAGCGGTAGCGGGGCCTTTCACCGGGGAGCTGTTTTTT
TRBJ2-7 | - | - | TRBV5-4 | CASSLVPPAYEQYF | TGTGCCAGCAGCTTGGTTCCCCCGGCCTACGAGCAGTACTTC
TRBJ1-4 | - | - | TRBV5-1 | CASRLGEEKLFF | TGCGCCAGCAGATTGGGAGAAGAAAAACTGTTTTTT
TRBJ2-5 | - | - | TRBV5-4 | CASSSLPRETQYF | TGTGCCAGCAGCTCCCTCCCTCGAGAGACCCAGTACTTC
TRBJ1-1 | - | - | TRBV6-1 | CASSERRRRTSNTEAFF | TGTGCCAGCAGTGAGCGGAGGAGGAGGACGTCCAACACTGAAGCTTTCTTT
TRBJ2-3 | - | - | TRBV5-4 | CASSPQGGDRPTQYF | TGTGCCAGCAGCCCACAGGGGGGGGACCGCCCTACGCAGTATTTT
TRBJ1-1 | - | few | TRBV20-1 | CSASSGTLAFF | TGCAGTGCTAGTTCCGGGACTTTGGCTTTCTTT
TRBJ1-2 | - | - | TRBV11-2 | CASSLNPGGYTF | TGTGCCAGCAGCCTAAATCCGGGTGGCTACACCTTC
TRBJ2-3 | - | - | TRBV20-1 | CSARAPGAQYF | TGCAGTGCTAGAGCTCCCGGGGCGCAGTATTTT
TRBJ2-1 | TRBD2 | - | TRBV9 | CASSARDYNNEQFF | TGTGCCAGCAGCGCCCGGGACTACAACAATGAGCAGTTCTTC
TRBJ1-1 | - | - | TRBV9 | CASSVRQENTEAFF | TGTGCCAGCAGCGTACGCCAGGAGAACACTGAAGCTTTCTTT
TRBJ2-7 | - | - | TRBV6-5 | CASSHDRRSYEQYF | TGTGCCAGCAGTCATGACAGGAGAAGCTACGAGCAGTACTTC
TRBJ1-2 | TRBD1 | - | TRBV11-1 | CASSATNDRGFNYGYTF | TGTGCCAGCAGCGCAACTAACGACAGGGGATTTAACTATGGCTACACCTTC
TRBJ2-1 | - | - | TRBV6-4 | CASSDGEFTEQFF | TGTGCCAGCAGTGACGGGGAGTTTACTGAGCAGTTCTTC
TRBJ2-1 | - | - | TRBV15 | CATRIQGGNEQFF | TGTGCCACCAGAATTCAGGGTGGCAATGAGCAGTTCTTC
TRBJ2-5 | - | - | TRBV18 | CASSSRGAIETQYF | TGTGCCAGCTCTTCCCGGGGGGCCATCGAGACCCAGTACTTC
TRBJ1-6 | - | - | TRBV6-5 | CASSPYSYNSPLHF | TGTGCCAGCAGCCCCTACTCCTATAATTCACCCCTCCACTTT
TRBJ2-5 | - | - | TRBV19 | CASSRVGGETQYF | TGTGCCAGTAGCAGGGTGGGGGGAGAGACCCAGTACTTC
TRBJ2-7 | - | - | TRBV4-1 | CASSQVRGGTYEQYF | TGCGCCAGCAGCCAAGTGAGGGGGGGAACTTACGAGCAGTACTTC
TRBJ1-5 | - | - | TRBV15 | CATSREFNQPQHF | TGTGCCACCAGCAGAGAATTCAATCAGCCCCAGCATTTT